This T cell receptor (beta chain) was identified in a study of cytomegalovirus exposure and HLA in healthy donors. Study-level results: The authors reported that TCR beta sequences could predict HLA-A and HLA-B alleles. These predictions were accurate for most subjects in the first cohort.

PCR involved 60 Vbeta and 13 Jbeta primers. Sequencing was performed with immunoSEQ multiplex PCR; in TCRdb, only in-frame clones are kept and a portion is missing. The data contain 130,000 or so clones, roughly 81% of them seen just once; the ten biggest clones take up 1.5% to 2%. As regards this clone: The antigen remains unidentified.

CDR1 is MNHNS and CDR2 is SASEGT in the germline V gene. V lost 3 bases and J lost 4, with 9 bases in between. The CDR3 spans 14 residues. The chain couples TRBV6-1 to TRBJ1-4, with D possibly TRBD1 on 5 matching bases. The sequenced material came from PBMCs. The TCR was taken from a female donor in good health and CMV-seronegative. CDR3 DNA sequence: TGTGCCAGCAGTGAGGGGCTGTTTAATGAAAAACTGTTTTTT. This translates into CASSEGLFNEKLFF.